This T cell receptor beta chain was found in a study of human T cells and chemical hapten exposure. Study-wide results and limits: DPC sensitization left the count of TCRs above 1 in 1000 unchanged.

The starting material, unfractionated whole blood, was used for total RNA extraction. The germline V gene has CDR1 MGHRA and CDR2 YSYEKL. Trimming pared 3 bases from V and 1 base from J, leaving 13 bases between. This CDR3 contains 15 residues. Note on this clonotype: Its antigen is not identified.

The library put unique molecular identifiers onto individual cDNA molecules. TCRdb used MiXCR to reprocess the 5' RACE reads, holding one entry per CDR3 protein. The sample includes 110,000 or so distinct CDR3 sequences, approximately 20% seen only once; the top ten take around 2.8%. The TCR was taken from a human donor in good health. The rearrangement joins TRBV4-1 to TRBJ2-7; no reliable D call. CDR3 DNA sequence: TGCGCCAGCAGCCAGGAAAAACCGAGTTCCTACGAGCAGTACTTC. This sequence encodes CASSQEKPSSYEQYF.